Listed below are T cell receptor beta chains from one sample, sequenced in a study of T-cell memory formation after mild COVID-19. TCRdb re-called the 5' RACE reads through MiXCR, storing one row per CDR3 protein. The sample lists over 350,000 distinct CDR3 sequences, about a sixth occurring once. The sequencing input was PBMCs or a T cell subset sorted from them (not recorded which). These receptors were obtained from a man aged 18 to 29 who had mild COVID-19 (a few samples of this study predate the infection). Cell type and time point are not known. Each CDR3 is given with its conserved first and last residue. The D gene is left open where the match is weak. A row's size may be missing; if present it is once, few, many or a size class.

TGTGCCAGCCGGAAGGAAAACACCGGGGAGCTGTTTTTT | CASRKENTGELFF | . | TRBV6-4 | few | TRBJ2-2
TGTGCCAGCAGCTTATTGGGACAGGGAGATTCTTCACCCCTCCACTTT | CASSLLGQGDSSPLHF | TRBD1 | TRBV7-6 | few | TRBJ1-6
TGTGCCAGCAGCTTGGGCGGGGGACTTGAAGCTTTCTTT | CASSLGGGLEAFF | . | TRBV5-8 | . | TRBJ1-1
TGTGCCAGCAGCGCCATCACAGATACGCAGTATTTT | CASSAITDTQYF | . | TRBV5-4 | many | TRBJ2-3
TGCAGTGCTAGAGGGGGTCGGGTCTATGGCTACACCTTC | CSARGGRVYGYTF | . | TRBV20-1 | . | TRBJ1-2
TGCAGTGCTGCCCGGGGGGGACCTGAAGCTTTCTTT | CSAARGGPEAFF | . | TRBV20-1 | . | TRBJ1-1
TGCAGTGCTAGCCTTGGCGGGAGCTACGAGCAGTACTTC | CSASLGGSYEQYF | TRBD2 | TRBV20-1 | . | TRBJ2-7
TGTGCCAGCAGCCAATCCAGAGCGAGCTCCTACAATGAGCAGTTCTTC | CASSQSRASSYNEQFF | . | TRBV4-2 | many | TRBJ2-1
TGCAGTGCTACCGCCGGGGGACCTGGGGCCAACGTCCTGACTTTC | CSATAGGPGANVLTF | . | TRBV20-1 | . | TRBJ2-6
TGCGCCAGCAGACACCCGCCGACAGCCTACGAGCAGTACTTC | CASRHPPTAYEQYF | . | TRBV5-1 | many | TRBJ2-7
TGTGCCAGCAGCTACCCGGGAGACTATGGCTACACCTTC | CASSYPGDYGYTF | . | TRBV7-9 | . | TRBJ1-2
TGTGCCAGCAGCATGTGGACAGGGCCCCAAGAGACCCAGTACTTC | CASSMWTGPQETQYF | TRBD1 | TRBV5-5 | . | TRBJ2-5
TGTGCCAGCAGTCGCCCCTCGAGTGGGACTAGTGAGTTCTTC | CASSRPSSGTSEFF | TRBD2 | TRBV7-2 | once | TRBJ2-1
TGTGCCAGCAGTTACTCTGAACAGGGGCCTGGAAACACCATATATTTT | CASSYSEQGPGNTIYF | TRBD1 | TRBV6-5 | few | TRBJ1-3
TGCGCCAGCAGCCCCAGGACAGAAGCTAACTATGGCTACACCTTC | CASSPRTEANYGYTF | . | TRBV4-1 | few | TRBJ1-2
TGTGCCAGCAGCTCGAGGGACAGGAGGAACACTGAAGCTTTCTTT | CASSSRDRRNTEAFF | TRBD1 | TRBV7-8 | . | TRBJ1-1
TGTGCCAGCAGTTTAGCGTGGGACAGACAGTACTTC | CASSLAWDRQYF | TRBD1 | TRBV12-3/TRBV12-4 | few | TRBJ2-7